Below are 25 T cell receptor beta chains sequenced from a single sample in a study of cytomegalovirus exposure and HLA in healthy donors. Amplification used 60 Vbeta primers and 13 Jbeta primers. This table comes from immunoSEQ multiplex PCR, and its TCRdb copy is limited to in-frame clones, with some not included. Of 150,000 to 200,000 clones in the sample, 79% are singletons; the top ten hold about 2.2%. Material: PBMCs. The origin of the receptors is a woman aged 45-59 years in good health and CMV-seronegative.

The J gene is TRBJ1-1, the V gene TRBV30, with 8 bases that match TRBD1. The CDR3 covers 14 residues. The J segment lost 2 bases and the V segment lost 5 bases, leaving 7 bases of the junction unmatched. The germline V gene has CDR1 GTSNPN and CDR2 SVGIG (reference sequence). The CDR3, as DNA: TGTGCCTGGCCGACAGGGGTGCCTAACACTGAAGCTTTCTTT. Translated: CAWPTGVPNTEAFF.

The CDR3 protein is CASSLGGGGGYTF. In nucleotides, the CDR3 is TGTGCCAGCAGCTTAGGAGGGGGCGGTGGCTACACCTTC. The chain carries TRBV7-2 and TRBJ1-2, with TRBD1 identical over 7 bases. Trimming took 1 base from V and 7 from J; bases not matched to a gene: 3. The length of the CDR3 is 13 residues. The V gene's germline CDR1 is SGHTA and CDR2 FQGNSA. Filled out from reference TRBV7-2 and TRBJ1-2, the complete variable domain reads GAGVSQSPSNKVTEKGKDVELRCDPISGHTALYWYRQSLGQGLEFLIYFQGNSAPDKSGLPSDRFSAERTGGSVSTLTIQRTQQEDSAVYLCASSLGGGGGYTFGSGTRLTVV.

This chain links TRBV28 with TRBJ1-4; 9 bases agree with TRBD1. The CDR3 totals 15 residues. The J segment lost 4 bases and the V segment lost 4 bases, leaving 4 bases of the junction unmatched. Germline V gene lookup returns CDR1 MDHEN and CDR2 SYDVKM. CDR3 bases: TGTGCCAGCAGTTCCGGGACAGGGATTAATGAAAAACTGTTTTTT. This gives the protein CASSSGTGINEKLFF. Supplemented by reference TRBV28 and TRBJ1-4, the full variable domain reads DVKVTQSSRYLVKRTGEKVFLECVQDMDHENMFWYRQDPGLGLRLIYFSYDVKMKEKGDIPEGYSVSREKKERFSLILESASTNQTSMYLCASSSGTGINEKLFFGSGTQLSVL.

This CDR3 is CASSPPGRQETYGYTF. The CDR3 DNA reads TGTGCCAGCTCACCACCGGGAAGACAGGAAACATATGGCTACACCTTC. The genes are TRBV18 and TRBJ1-2; the D gene is possibly TRBD1 (6 bases). Between the trimmed V and J ends, which lost 0 bases and 5 bases, there was a span of 16 bases. Looked up from germline, CDR1 is KGHSH and CDR2 is LQKENI. The CDR3 spans 16 residues. The full variable domain, its missing parts supplied by reference TRBV18 and TRBJ1-2, is NAGVMQNPRHLVRRRGQEARLRCSPMKGHSHVYWYRQLPEEGLKFMVYLQKENIIDESGMPKERFSAEFPKEGPSILRIQQVVRGDSAAYFCASSPPGRQETYGYTFGSGTRLTVV.

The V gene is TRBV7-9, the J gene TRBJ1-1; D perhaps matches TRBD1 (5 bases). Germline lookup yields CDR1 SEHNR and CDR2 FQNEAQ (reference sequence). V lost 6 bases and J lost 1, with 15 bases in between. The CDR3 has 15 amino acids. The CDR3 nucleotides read TGTGCCAGCAGGGAGATCAGGGTTACGAACACTGAAGCTTTCTTT. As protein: CASREIRVTNTEAFF.

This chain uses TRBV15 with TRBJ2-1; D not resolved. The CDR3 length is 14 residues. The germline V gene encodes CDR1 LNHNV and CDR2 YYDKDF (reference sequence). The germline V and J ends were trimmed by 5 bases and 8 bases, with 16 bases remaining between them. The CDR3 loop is CATSVRGSRDEQFF. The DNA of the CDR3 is TGTGCCACCAGCGTTCGCGGATCACGCGATGAGCAGTTCTTC.

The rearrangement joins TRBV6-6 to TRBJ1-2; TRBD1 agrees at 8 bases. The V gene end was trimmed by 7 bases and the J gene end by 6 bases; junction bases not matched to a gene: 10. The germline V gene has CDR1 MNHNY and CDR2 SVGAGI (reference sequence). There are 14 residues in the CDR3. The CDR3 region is CASTPPQGANGYTF. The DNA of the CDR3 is TGTGCCAGCACCCCTCCTCAGGGGGCAAATGGCTACACCTTC.

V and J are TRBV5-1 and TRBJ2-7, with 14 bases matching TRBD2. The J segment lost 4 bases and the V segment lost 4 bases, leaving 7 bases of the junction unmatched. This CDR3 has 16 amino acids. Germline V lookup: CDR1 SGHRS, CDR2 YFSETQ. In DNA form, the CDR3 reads TGCGCCAGCAGCCTGGGACTAGCGGGAGTGACGTACGAGCAGTACTTC. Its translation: CASSLGLAGVTYEQYF.

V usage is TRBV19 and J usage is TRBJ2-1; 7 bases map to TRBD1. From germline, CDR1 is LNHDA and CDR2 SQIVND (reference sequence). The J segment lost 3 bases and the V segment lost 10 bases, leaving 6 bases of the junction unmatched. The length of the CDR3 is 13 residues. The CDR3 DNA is TGTGCCACCCGGGACAGCCGCTACAATGAGCAGTTCTTC. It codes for CATRDSRYNEQFF.

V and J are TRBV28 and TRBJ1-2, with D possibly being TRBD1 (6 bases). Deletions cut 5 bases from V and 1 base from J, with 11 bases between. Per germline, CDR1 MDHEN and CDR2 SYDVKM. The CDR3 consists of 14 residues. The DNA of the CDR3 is TGTGCCAGCAGTCTTGGACAGTTTAACTATGGCTACACCTTC. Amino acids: CASSLGQFNYGYTF.

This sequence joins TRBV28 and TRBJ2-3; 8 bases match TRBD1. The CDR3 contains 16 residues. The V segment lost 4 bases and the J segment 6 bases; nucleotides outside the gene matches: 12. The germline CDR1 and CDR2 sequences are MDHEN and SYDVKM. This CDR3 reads CASSSRTGQWGDTQYF. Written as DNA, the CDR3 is TGTGCCAGCAGTTCACGGACAGGGCAGTGGGGGGATACGCAGTATTTT.

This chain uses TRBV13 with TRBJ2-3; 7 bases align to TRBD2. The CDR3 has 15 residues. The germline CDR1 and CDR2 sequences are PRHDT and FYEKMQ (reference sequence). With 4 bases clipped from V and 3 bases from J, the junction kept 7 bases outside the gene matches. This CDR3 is CASSSWGGETDTQYF. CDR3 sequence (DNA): TGTGCCAGCAGCTCGTGGGGGGGGGAAACAGATACGCAGTATTTT.

The CDR3, as DNA: TGTGCCACGGCCGCGGGGCGGGGGACCTACAATGAGCAGTTCTTC. It encodes CATAAGRGTYNEQFF. The chain uses TRBV19 and TRBJ2-1; 7 bases are a match to TRBD2. Germline CDR1 reads LNHDA; CDR2 reads SQIVND (reference sequence). Trimming cost V 10 bases and J 2 bases; bases outside gene matches: 11. The CDR3 runs 15 residues.

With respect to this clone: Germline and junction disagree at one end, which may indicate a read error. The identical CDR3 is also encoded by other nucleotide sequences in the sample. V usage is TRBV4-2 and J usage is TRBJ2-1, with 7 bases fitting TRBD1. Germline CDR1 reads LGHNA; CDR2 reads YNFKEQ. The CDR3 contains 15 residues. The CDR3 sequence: CASSQPWTGYNEQFF. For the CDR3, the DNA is TGTGCCAGCAGCCAACCCTGGACAGGCTACAACGAGCAGTTCTTC.

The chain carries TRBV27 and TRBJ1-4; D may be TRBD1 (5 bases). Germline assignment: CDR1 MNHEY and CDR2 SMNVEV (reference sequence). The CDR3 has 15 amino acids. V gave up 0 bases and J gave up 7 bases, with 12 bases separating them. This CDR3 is CASSLSWQGGEKLFF. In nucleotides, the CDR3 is TGTGCCAGCAGTTTATCGTGGCAGGGCGGTGAAAAACTGTTTTTT.

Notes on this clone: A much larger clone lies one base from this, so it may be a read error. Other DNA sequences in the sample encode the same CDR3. Here the CDR3 reads CASSSGTGVEKLFF. For the CDR3, the DNA is TGTGCCAGCAGTAGCGGGACAGGGGTTGAAAAACTGTTTTTT. The V gene is TRBV6-6, the J gene TRBJ1-4; 10 bases fit TRBD1. The junction had 4 bases not matched to a gene; V was cut back by 5 bases and J by 7 bases. Germline CDR1 reads MNHNY; CDR2 reads SVGAGI (reference sequence). CDR3 length: 14 amino acids.

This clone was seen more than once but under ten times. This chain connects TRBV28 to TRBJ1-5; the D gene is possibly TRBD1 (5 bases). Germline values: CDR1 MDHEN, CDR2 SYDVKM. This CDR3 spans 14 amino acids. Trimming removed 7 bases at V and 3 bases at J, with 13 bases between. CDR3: CASNRGGFNQPQHF. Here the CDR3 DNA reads TGTGCCAGCAACCGCGGGGGGTTCAATCAGCCCCAGCATTTT.

The CDR3 here is CASSAGTGGANYGYTF. CDR3 nucleotide sequence: TGCGCCAGCAGCGCCGGGACAGGGGGAGCTAACTATGGCTACACCTTC. The rearrangement links TRBV5-1 to TRBJ1-2; 11 bases are shared with TRBD1. CDR1 and CDR2 from the germline V gene are SGHRS and YFSETQ. The CDR3 totals 16 residues. V trimming: 4 bases; J trimming: 0 bases; junction bases outside the gene matches: 5.

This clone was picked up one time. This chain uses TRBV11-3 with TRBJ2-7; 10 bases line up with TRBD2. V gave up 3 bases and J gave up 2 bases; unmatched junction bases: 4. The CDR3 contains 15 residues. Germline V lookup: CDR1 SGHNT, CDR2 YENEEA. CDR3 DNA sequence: TGTGCCAGCAGCTTTAGCGGGAGGCCCACCTACGAGCAGTACTTC. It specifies CASSFSGRPTYEQYF.

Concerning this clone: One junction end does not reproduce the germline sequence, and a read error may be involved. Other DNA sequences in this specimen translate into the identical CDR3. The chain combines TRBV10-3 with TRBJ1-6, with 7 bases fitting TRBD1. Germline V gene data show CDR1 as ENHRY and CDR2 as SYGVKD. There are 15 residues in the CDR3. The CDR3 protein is CAISGGQTYNSPLHF. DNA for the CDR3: TGTGCCATCAGTGGGGGACAGACTTATAATTCCCCCCTCCACTTT.

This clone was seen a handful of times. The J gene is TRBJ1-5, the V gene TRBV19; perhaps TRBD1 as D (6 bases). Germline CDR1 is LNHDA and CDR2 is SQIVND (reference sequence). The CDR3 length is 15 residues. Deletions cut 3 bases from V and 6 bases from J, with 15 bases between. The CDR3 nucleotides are TGTGCCAGTAGTATGGACCAGGGGACGGGTCAGCCCCAGCATTTT. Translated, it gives CASSMDQGTGQPQHF.

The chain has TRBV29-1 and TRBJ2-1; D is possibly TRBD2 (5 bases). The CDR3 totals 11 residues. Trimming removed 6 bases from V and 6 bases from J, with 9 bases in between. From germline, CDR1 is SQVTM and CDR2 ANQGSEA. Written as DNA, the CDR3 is TGCAGCGTGGTTCGGGGCAATGAGCAGTTCTTC. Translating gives CSVVRGNEQFF.

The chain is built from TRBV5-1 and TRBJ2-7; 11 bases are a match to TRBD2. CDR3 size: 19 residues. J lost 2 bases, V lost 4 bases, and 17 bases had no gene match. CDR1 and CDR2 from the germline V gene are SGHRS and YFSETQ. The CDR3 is CASSHTGVSSGRTTYEQYF. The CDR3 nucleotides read TGCGCCAGCAGCCACACAGGGGTTTCTAGCGGGAGGACCACCTACGAGCAGTACTTC.

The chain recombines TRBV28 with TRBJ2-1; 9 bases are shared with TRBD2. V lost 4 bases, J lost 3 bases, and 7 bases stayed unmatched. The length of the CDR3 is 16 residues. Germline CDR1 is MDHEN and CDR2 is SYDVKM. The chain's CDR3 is CASSSHSSGSYNEQFF. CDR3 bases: TGTGCCAGCAGTTCCCACAGTAGCGGGAGCTACAATGAGCAGTTCTTC.

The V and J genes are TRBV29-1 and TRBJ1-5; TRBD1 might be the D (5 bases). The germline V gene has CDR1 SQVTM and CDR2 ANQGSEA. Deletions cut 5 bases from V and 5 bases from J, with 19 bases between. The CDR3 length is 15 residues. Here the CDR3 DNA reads TGCAGCGTTTCCTCGGACACCGGGGGGTATCAGCCCCAGCATTTT. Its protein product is CSVSSDTGGYQPQHF.